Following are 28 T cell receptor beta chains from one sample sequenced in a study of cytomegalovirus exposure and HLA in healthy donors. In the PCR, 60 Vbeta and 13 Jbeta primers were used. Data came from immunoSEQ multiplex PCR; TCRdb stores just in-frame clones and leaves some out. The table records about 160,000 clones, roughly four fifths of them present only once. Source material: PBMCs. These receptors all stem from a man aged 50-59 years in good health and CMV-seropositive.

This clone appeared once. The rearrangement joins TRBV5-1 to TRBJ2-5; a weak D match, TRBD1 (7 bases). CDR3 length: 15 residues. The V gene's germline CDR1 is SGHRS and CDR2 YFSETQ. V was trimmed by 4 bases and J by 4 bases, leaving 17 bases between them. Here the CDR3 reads CASSTQGGLSETQYF. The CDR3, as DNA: TGCGCCAGCAGCACCCAGGGGGGCCTGTCAGAGACCCAGTACTTC.

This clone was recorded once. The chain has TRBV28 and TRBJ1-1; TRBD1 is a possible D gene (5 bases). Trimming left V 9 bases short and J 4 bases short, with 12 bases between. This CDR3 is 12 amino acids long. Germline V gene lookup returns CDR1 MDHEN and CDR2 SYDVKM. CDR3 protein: CASRRDTTEAFF. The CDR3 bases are TGTGCCAGTCGCAGGGATACCACTGAAGCTTTCTTT.

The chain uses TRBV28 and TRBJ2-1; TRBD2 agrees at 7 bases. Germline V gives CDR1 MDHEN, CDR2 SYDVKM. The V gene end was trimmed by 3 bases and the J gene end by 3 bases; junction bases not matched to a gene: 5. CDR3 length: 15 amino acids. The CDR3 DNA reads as TGTGCCAGCAGTTTGGGAGCGGGGAGCTACAATGAGCAGTTCTTC. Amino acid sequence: CASSLGAGSYNEQFF.

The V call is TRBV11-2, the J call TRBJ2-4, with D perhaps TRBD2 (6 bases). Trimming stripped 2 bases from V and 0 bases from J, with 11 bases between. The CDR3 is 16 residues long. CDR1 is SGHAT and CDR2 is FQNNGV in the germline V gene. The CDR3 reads CASSLNPGVAKNIQYF. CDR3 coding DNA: TGTGCCAGCAGCTTAAACCCGGGAGTAGCCAAAAACATTCAGTACTTC.

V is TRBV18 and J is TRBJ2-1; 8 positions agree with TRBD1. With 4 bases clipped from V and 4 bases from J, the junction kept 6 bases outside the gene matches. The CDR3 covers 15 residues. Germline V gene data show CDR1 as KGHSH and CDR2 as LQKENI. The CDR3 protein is CASSLGQALYNEQFF. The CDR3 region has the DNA TGTGCCAGCTCACTGGGACAGGCCCTTTACAATGAGCAGTTCTTC.

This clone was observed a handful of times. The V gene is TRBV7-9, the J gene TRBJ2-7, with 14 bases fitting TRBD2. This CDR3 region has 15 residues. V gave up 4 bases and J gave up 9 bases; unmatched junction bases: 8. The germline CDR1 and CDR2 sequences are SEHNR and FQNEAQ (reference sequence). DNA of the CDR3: TGTGCCAGCAGCTACGGACTAGCGGGGGGAAATGTGCAGTACTTC. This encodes CASSYGLAGGNVQYF.

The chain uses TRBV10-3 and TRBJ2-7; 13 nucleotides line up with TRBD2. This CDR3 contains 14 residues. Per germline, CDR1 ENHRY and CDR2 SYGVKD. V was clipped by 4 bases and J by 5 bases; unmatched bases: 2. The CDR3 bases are TGTGCCATCAGTGGGACTAGCGGGAGCAACGAGCAGTACTTC. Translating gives CAISGTSGSNEQYF.

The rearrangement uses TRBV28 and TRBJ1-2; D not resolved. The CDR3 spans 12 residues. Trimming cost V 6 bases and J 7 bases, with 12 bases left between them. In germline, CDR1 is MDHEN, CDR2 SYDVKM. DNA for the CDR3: TGTGCCAGCAGAGTGGGAGGTTTTGGCTACACCTTC. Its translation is CASRVGGFGYTF.

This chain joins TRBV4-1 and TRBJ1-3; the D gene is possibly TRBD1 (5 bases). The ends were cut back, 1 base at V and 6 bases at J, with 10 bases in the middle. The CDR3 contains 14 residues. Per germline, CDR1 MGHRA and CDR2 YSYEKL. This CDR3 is CASSQVGGANTIYF. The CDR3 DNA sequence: TGCGCCAGCAGCCAAGTCGGAGGGGCAAACACCATATATTTT.

CDR3 nucleotides: TGTGCCAGCAGCGGAAACAGGGGGCAAGCCTACGAGCAGTACTTC. Protein product: CASSGNRGQAYEQYF. The V gene is TRBV5-4, the J gene TRBJ2-7; 9 bases are a match to TRBD1. Losses at the gene ends were 4 bases for V and 2 bases for J; bases not matched to a gene: 7. Germline V lookup: CDR1 SGHNT, CDR2 YYREEE (reference sequence). The CDR3 has 15 residues.

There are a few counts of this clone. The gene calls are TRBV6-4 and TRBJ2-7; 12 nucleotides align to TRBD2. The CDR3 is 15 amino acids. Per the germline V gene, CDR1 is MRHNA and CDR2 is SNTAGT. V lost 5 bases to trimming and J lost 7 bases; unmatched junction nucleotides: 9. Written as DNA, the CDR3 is TGTGCCAGCAGTCAAAGACTAGCGGGAGAGGGAGAGCAGTACTTC. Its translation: CASSQRLAGEGEQYF.

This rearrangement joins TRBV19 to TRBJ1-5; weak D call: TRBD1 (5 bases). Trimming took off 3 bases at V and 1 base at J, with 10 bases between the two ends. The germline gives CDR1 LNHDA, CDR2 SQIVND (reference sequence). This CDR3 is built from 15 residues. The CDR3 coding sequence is TGTGCCAGTAGTATGGCCAGGGTGAGCAATCAGCCCCAGCATTTT. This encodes CASSMARVSNQPQHF.

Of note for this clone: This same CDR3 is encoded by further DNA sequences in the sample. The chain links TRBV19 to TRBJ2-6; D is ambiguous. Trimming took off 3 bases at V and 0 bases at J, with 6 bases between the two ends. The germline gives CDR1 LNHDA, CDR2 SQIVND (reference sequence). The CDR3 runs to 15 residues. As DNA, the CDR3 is TGTGCCAGTAGTATTCACTCCTCTGGGGCCAACGTCCTGACTTTC. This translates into CASSIHSSGANVLTF.

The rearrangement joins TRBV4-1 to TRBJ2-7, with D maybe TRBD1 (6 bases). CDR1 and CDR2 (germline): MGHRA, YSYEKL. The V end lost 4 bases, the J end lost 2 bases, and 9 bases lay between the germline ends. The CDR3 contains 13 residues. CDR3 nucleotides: TGCGCCAGCAGCCTGGACAGAACCTACGAGCAGTACTTC. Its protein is CASSLDRTYEQYF.

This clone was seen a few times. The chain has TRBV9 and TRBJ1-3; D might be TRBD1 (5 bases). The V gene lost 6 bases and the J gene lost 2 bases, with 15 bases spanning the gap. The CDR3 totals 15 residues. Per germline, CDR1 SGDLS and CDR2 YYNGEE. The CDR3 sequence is CASNKDKGPGNTIYF. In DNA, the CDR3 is TGTGCCAGCAACAAAGATAAGGGGCCTGGAAACACCATATATTTT.

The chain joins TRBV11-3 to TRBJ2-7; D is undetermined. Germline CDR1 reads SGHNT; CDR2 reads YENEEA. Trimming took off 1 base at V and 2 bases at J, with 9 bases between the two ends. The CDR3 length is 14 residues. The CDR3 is CASSLGRPPYEQYF. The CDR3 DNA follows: TGTGCCAGCAGCTTAGGCAGGCCACCCTACGAGCAGTACTTC.

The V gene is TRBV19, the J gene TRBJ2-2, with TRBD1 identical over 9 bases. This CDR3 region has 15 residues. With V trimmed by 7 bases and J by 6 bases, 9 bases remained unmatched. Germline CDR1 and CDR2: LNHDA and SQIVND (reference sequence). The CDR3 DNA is TGTGCCAGTAATCGACAGGGGGTGATCGCCGGGGAGCTGTTTTTT. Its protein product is CASNRQGVIAGELFF.

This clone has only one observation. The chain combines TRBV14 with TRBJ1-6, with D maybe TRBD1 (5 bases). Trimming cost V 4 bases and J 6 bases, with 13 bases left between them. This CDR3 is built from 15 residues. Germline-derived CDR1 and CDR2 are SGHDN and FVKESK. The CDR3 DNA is TGTGCCAGCAGCCGCTCGGGACTTACTAATTCACCCCTCCACTTT. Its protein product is CASSRSGLTNSPLHF. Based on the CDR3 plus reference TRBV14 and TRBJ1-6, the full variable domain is EAGVTQFPSHSVIEKGQTVTLRCDPISGHDNLYWYRRVMGKEIKFLLHFVKESKQDESGMPNNRFLAERTGGTYSTLKVQPAELEDSGVYFCASSRSGLTNSPLHFGNGTRLTVT.

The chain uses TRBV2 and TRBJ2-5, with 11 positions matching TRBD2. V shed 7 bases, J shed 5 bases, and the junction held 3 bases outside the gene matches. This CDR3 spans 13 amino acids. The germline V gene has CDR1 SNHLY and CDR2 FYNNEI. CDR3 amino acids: CASKGLAAETQYF. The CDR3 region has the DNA TGTGCCAGCAAGGGACTAGCGGCGGAGACCCAGTACTTC.

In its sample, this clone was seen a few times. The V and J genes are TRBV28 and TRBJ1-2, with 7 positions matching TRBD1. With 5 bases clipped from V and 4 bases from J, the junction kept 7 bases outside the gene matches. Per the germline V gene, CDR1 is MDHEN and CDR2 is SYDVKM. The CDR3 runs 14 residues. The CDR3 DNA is TGTGCCAGCAGTCTCTTAGGGGGCGGCTATGGCTACACCTTC. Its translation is CASSLLGGGYGYTF.

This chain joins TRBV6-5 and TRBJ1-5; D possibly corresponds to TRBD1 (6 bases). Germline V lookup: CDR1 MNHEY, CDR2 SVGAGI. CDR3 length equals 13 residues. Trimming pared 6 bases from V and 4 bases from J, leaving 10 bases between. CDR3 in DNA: TGTGCCAGCAGGGACAGTGGAAATCAGCCCCAGCATTTT. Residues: CASRDSGNQPQHF.

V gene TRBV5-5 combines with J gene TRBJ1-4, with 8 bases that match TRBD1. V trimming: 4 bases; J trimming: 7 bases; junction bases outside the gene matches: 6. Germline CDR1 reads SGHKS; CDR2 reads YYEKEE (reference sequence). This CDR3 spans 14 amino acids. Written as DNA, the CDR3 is TGTGCCAGCAGCGCGGACAGGGAAGGTGAAAAACTGTTTTTT. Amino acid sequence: CASSADREGEKLFF.

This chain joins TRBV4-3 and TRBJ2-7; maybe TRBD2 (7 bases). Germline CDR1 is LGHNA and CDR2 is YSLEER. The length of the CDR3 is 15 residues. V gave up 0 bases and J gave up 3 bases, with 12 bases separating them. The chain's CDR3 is CASSQDAGGLYEQYF. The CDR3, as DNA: TGCGCCAGCAGCCAAGATGCCGGGGGGCTCTACGAGCAGTACTTC.

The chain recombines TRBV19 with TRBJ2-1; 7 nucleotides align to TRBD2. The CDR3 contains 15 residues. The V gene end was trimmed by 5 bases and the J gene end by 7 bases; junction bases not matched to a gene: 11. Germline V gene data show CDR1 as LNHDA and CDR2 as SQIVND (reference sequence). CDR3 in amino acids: CASSLLAMGINEQFF. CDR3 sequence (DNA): TGTGCCAGTAGTTTACTAGCGATGGGGATTAATGAGCAGTTCTTC.

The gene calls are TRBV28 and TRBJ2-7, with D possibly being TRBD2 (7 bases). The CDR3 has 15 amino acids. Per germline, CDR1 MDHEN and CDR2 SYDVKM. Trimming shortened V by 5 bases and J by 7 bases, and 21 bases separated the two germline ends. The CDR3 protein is CASSVSPRGAREQYF. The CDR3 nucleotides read TGTGCCAGCAGTGTATCACCTCGGGGGGCCAGAGAGCAGTACTTC.

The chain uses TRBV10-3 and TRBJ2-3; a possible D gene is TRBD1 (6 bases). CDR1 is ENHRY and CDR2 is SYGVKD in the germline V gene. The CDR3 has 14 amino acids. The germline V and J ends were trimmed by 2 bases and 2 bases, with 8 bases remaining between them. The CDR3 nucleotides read TGTGCCATCAGTGAGGGACAGAACACAGATACGCAGTATTTT. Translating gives CAISEGQNTDTQYF.

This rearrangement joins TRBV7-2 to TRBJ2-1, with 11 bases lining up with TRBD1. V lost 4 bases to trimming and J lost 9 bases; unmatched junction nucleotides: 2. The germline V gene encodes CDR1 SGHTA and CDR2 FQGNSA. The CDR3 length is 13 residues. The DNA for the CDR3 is TGTGCCAGCAGCTGGACAGGGGGCGGTGAGCAGTTCTTC. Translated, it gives CASSWTGGGEQFF.

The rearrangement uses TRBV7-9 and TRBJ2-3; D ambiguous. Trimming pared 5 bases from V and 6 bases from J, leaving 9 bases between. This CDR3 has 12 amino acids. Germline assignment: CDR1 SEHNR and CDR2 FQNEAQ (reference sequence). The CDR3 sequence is CASSPLGDTQYF. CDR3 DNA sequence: TGTGCCAGCAGCCCCCTCGGGGATACGCAGTATTTT.